This T cell receptor (beta chain) was captured in a study of immune characterization of retroperitoneal liposarcoma (dated by TCRdb to about 2019). Libraries were built with PCR. For sequencing, a NextSeq 500 was employed. The raw public reads went through TCRdb reprocessing: fastp at Q25, MiXCR clone calling, in-frame beta chains kept. Rows with a matching CDR3 protein are joined into one entry that keeps the most common DNA and genes. For this sample there are over 3,000 distinct CDR3 sequences; under 55% appear just once. Around 47% of the sample comes from the top ten. Turning to this clonotype: The specificity of this receptor is unknown. Without the conserved terminal phenylalanine or tryptophan, this CDR3 likely stems from a read error.

From V the trimming removes 5 bases and from J it removes 3 bases, while the gene matches leave 5 bases of the junction unaccounted for. The CDR3 has 16 residues if both end residues are counted. Here the CDR3 DNA is all that survives: 48 bases in frame from base 1. The germline V gene encodes CDR1 SGHTA and CDR2 FQGTGA. The sequenced sample consisted of tumor tissue. The source of this sequence is a male donor with retroperitoneal liposarcoma. The sequence is built from TRBV7-3 and TRBJ2-1, and 12 junctional nucleotides match TRBD2. The CDR3 protein sequence reads: CASSKILAGGYNEQFS. The DNA reads TGTGCCAGCAGCAAAATACTAGCGGGAGGCTACAATGAGCAGTTCTCC.